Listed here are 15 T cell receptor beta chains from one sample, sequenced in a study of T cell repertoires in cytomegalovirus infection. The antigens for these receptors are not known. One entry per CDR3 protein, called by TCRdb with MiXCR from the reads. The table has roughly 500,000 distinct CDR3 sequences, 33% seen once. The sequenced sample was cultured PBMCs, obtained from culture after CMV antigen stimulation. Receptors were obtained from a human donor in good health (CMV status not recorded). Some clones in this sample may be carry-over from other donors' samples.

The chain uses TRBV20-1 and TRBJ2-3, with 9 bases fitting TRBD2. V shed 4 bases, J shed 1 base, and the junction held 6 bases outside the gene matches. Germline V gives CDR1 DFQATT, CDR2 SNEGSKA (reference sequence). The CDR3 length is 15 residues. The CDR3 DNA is TGCAGTGCTACCGTTAGCGGGAGAGGCACAGATACGCAGTATTTT. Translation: CSATVSGRGTDTQYF.

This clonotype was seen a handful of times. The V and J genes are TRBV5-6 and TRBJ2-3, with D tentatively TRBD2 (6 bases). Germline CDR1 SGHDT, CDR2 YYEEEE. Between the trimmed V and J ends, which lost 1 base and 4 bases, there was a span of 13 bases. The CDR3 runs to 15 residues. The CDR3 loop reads CASSLPRELSDTQYF. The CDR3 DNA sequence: TGTGCCAGCAGCTTGCCCCGGGAGCTGTCAGATACGCAGTATTTT. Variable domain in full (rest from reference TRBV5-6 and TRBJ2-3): DAGVTQSPTHLIKTRGQQVTLRCSPKSGHDTVSWYQQALGQGPQFIFQYYEEEERQRGNFPDRFSGHQFPNYSSELNVNALLLGDSALYLCASSLPRELSDTQYFGPGTRLTVL.

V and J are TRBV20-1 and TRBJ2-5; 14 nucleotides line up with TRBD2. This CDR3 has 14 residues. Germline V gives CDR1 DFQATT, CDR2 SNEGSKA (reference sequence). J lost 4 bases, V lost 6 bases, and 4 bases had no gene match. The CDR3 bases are TGCAGTGCGGGGACTAGCGGGAGAGTAGAGACCCAGTACTTC. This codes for CSAGTSGRVETQYF.

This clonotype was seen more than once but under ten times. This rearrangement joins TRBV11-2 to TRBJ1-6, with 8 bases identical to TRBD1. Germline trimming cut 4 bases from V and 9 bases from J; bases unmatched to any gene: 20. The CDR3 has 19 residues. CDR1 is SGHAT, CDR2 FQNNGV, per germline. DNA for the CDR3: TGTGCCAGCAGCTCGGACAGGGATGCGCTGGGGGGTCAAATTTCACCCCTCCACTTT. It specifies CASSSDRDALGGQISPLHF.

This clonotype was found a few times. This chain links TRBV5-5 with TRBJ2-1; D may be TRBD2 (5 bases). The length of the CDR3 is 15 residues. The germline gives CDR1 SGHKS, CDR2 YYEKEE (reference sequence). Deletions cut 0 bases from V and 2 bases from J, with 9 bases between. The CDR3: CASSLERVTYNEQFF. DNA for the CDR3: TGTGCCAGCAGCTTGGAGAGGGTAACCTACAATGAGCAGTTCTTC.

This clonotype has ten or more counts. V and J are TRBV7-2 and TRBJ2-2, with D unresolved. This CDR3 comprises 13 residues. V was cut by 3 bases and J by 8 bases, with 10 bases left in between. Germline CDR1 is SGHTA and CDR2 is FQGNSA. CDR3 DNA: TGTGCCAGCAGCTTTACCACCCGTGGGGAGCTGTTTTTT. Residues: CASSFTTRGELFF.

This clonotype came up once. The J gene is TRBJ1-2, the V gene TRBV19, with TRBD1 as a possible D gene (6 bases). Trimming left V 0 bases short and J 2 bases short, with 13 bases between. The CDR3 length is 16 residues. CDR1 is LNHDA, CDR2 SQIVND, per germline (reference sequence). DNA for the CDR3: TGTGCCAGTAGTATAGATCTTGGGGGGGCGAACTATGGCTACACCTTC. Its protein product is CASSIDLGGANYGYTF.

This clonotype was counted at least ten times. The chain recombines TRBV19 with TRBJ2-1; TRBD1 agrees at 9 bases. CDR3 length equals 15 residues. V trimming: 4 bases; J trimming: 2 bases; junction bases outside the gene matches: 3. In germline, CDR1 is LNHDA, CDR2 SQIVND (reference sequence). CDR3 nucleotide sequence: TGTGCCAGTAGTAGGACAGGGGTGACCTACAATGAGCAGTTCTTC. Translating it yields CASSRTGVTYNEQFF.

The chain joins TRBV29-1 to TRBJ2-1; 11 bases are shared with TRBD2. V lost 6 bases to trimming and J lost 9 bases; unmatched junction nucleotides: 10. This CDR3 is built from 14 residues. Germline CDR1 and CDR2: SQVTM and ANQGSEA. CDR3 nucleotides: TGCAGCGTGGAACTAGCGGGAGAACAGGGTGAGCAGTTCTTC. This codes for CSVELAGEQGEQFF.

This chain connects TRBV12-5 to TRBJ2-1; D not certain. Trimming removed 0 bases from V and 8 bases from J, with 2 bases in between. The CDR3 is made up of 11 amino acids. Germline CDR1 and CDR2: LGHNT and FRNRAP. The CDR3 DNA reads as TGTGCTAGTGGTTTGGTGGATGAGCAGTTCTTC. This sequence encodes CASGLVDEQFF.

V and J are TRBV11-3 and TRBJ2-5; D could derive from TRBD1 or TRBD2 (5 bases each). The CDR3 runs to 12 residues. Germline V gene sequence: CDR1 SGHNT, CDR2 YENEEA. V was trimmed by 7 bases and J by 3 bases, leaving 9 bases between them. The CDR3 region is CASTGGEETQYF. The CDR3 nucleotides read TGTGCCAGCACTGGGGGAGAAGAGACCCAGTACTTC.

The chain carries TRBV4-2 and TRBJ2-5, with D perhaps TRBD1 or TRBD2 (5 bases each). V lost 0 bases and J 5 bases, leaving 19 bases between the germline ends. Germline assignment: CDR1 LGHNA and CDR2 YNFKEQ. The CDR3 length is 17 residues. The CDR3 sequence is CASSQELRAGTLETQYF. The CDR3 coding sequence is TGTGCCAGCAGCCAAGAGTTGAGGGCCGGGACCCTCGAGACCCAGTACTTC.

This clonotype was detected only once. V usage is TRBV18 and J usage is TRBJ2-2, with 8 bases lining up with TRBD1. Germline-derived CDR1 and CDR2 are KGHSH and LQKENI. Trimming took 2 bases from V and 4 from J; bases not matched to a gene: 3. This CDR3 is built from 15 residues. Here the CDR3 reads CASSPETGATGELFF. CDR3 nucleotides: TGTGCCAGCTCACCAGAGACAGGGGCCACCGGGGAGCTGTTTTTT.

The CDR3 sequence is CASSVGEGRAFF. The CDR3 DNA reads TGTGCCAGCAGCGTAGGGGAGGGGAGAGCTTTCTTT. The chain combines TRBV7-9 with TRBJ1-1, with D tentatively TRBD1 (5 bases). The CDR3 runs 12 residues. CDR1 and CDR2 from the germline V gene are SEHNR and FQNEAQ (reference sequence). V was trimmed by 5 bases and J by 10 bases, leaving 14 bases between them.

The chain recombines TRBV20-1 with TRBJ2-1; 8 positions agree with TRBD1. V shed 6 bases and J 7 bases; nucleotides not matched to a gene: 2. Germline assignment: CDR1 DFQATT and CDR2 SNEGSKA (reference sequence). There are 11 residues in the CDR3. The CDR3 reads CSARQGNEQFF. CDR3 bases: TGCAGTGCAAGACAGGGGAATGAGCAGTTCTTC.